This T cell receptor (beta chain) was recorded in a study of CD8+CD57+ T cells in acquired aplastic anemia. General observations from the study: Overlap between patients and controls comprised twenty-nine CD8+ CDR3 sequences. With respect to CD8+ Simpson's diversity, patients and controls did not differ significantly.

Trimming took off 0 bases at V and 10 bases at J, with 5 bases between the two ends. Germline loops: CDR1 SGHTA, CDR2 FQGNSA. The CDR3 spans 11 residues. At least ten counts were recorded for this clonotype. The antigen is unknown. Only patients with CD8+CD57+ cell expansion on flow cytometry were chosen for sequencing. At blood sampling, none of the patients had yet received therapy. Genomic DNA provided the template from which TCR beta VDJ and CDR3 profiles were obtained. TCRdb ran MiXCR on the reads and lists one entry per CDR3 protein. Of 170,000 or so distinct CDR3 sequences listed, about 50% are singletons.

V is TRBV7-2 and J is TRBJ2-3; D gene unclear. This TCR derives from a human donor with aplastic anemia. The sample consisted of sorted CD4+, CD8+, or CD8+CD57+ T cells (not recorded which) from PBMCs. The CDR3 region is CASSLADAQYF. CDR3 DNA sequence: TGTGCCAGCAGCTTAGCGGACGCGCAGTATTTT.